These 5 T cell receptor beta chains were all obtained from the same sample, sequenced in a study of control samples from healthy donors and cancer patients. Clones were sequenced by immunoSEQ multiplex PCR, and TCRdb holds only the in-frame ones, with some missing. The data show tens of thousands of clones, with approximately 90% seen just once and roughly 22% held by the top ten. Specimen: PBMCs. The receptors here all came from a woman between 35 and 50 years old with head and neck cancer.

V and J are TRBV18 and TRBJ2-1; 9 nucleotides line up with TRBD1. Germline V lookup: CDR1 KGHSH, CDR2 LQKENI. The CDR3 length is 15 residues. V was clipped by 4 bases and J by 0 bases; unmatched bases: 1. The CDR3 is CASSRGQGSYNEQFF. In nucleotides, the CDR3 is TGTGCCAGCTCACGGGGACAGGGCTCCTACAATGAGCAGTTCTTC.

The chain couples TRBV19 to TRBJ1-1; D is possibly TRBD1 (6 bases). There are 15 residues in the CDR3. Germline CDR1 LNHDA, CDR2 SQIVND (reference sequence). Trimming stripped 8 bases from V and 0 bases from J, with 16 bases between. CDR3 in amino acids: CASARGGEMNTEAFF. CDR3 in DNA: TGTGCCAGTGCCCGAGGGGGAGAGATGAACACTGAAGCTTTCTTT.

V gene TRBV19 combines with J gene TRBJ2-4; D may be TRBD2 (6 bases). Germline V gives CDR1 LNHDA, CDR2 SQIVND (reference sequence). This CDR3 has 15 residues. Trimming cost V 3 bases and J 2 bases, with 11 bases left between them. This chain's CDR3 is CASSIGGVTKNIQYF. CDR3 nucleotides: TGTGCCAGTAGTATTGGCGGGGTAACCAAAAACATTCAGTACTTC. The variable domain in full, completed from reference TRBV19 and TRBJ2-4, reads DGGITQSPKYLFRKEGQNVTLSCEQNLNHDAMYWYRQDPGQGLRLIYYSQIVNDFQKGDIAEGYSVSREKKESFPLTVTSAQKNPTAFYLCASSIGGVTKNIQYFGAGTRLSVL.

This clone was detected a few times. The rearrangement uses TRBV7-2 and TRBJ2-1; TRBD2 might be the D (6 bases). Trimming took 5 bases from V and 0 from J, leaving 17 bases between them. This CDR3 is 17 amino acids long. Germline assignment: CDR1 SGHTA and CDR2 FQGNSA. The CDR3 region is CASSPEGGVSSYNEQFF. In DNA, the CDR3 is TGTGCCAGCAGCCCTGAAGGCGGGGTCAGCTCCTACAATGAGCAGTTCTTC.

For this clone: The identical CDR3 is also encoded by other nucleotide sequences in the sample. The chain employs TRBV7-9 and TRBJ2-3; either TRBD1 or TRBD2 may supply D (5 bases each). The CDR3 loop spans 13 amino acids. Trimming shortened V by 3 bases and J by 6 bases, and 10 bases separated the two germline ends. Germline V CDR1 and CDR2: SEHNR, FQNEAQ (reference sequence). CDR3 sequence reads: CASSFGTADTQYF. CDR3 DNA sequence: TGTGCCAGCAGCTTCGGGACGGCCGATACGCAGTATTTT.